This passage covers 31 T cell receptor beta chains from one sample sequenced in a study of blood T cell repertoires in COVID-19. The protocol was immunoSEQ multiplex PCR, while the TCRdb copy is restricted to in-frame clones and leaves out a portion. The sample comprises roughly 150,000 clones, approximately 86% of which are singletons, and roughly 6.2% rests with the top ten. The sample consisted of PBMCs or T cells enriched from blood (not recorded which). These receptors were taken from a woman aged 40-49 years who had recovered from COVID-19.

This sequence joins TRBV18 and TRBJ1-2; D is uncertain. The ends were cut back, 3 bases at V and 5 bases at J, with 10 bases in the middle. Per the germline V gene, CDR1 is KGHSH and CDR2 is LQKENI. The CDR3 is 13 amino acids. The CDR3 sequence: CASSPGSTYGYTF. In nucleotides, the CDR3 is TGTGCCAGCTCACCGGGCAGTACTTATGGCTACACCTTC.

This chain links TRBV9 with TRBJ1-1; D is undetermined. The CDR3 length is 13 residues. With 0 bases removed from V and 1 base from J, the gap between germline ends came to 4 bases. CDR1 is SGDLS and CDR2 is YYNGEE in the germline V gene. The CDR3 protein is CASSVGRNTEAFF. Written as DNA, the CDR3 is TGTGCCAGCAGCGTAGGGAGGAACACTGAAGCTTTCTTT.

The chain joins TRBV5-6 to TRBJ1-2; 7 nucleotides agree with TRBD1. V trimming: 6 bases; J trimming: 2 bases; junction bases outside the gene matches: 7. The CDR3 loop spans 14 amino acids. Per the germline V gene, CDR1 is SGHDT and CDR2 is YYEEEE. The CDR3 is CASTKPGQNYGYTF. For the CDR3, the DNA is TGTGCCAGCACCAAACCGGGACAGAACTATGGCTACACCTTC.

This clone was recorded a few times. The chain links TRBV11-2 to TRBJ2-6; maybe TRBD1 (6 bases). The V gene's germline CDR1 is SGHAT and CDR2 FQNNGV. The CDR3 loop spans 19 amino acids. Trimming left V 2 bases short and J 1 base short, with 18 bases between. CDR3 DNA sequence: TGTGCCAGCAGCTTATTTTATACAGGGATTACTTCTGGGGCCAACGTCCTGACTTTC. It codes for CASSLFYTGITSGANVLTF.

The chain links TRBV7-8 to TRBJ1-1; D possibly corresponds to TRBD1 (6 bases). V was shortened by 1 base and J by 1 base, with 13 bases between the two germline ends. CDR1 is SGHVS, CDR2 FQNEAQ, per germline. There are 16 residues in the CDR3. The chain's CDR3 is CASSLETGTWNTEAFF. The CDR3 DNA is TGTGCCAGCAGCTTAGAGACCGGGACATGGAACACTGAAGCTTTCTTT.

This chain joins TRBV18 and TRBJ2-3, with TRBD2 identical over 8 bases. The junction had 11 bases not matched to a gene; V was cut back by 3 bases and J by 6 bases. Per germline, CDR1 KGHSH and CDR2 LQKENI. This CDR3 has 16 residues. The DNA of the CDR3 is TGTGCCAGCTCACCCCCGGGACTAGGAGGGTCGGATACGCAGTATTTT. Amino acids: CASSPPGLGGSDTQYF. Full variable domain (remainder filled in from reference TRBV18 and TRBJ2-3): NAGVMQNPRHLVRRRGQEARLRCSPMKGHSHVYWYRQLPEEGLKFMVYLQKENIIDESGMPKERFSAEFPKEGPSILRIQQVVRGDSAAYFCASSPPGLGGSDTQYFGPGTRLTVL.

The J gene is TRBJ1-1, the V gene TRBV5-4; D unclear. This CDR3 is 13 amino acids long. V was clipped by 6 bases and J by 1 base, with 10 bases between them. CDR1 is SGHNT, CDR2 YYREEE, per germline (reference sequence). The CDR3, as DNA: TGTGCCAGCACCGGAGGGAGGAACACTGAAGCTTTCTTT. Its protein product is CASTGGRNTEAFF.

The CDR3 DNA reads as TGTGCCAGCAGCTTGTGGGCTACCACAGATACGCAGTATTTT. It yields the protein CASSLWATTDTQYF. J is TRBJ2-3 and V is TRBV5-4; D is uncertain. V was trimmed by 1 base and J by 2 bases, leaving 8 bases between them. The germline gives CDR1 SGHNT, CDR2 YYREEE (reference sequence). The CDR3 has 14 residues.

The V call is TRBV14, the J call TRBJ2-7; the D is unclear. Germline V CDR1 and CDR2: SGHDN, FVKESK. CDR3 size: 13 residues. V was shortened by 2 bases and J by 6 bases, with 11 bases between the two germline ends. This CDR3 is CASSQTQVGEQYF. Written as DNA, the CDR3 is TGTGCCAGCAGCCAAACTCAGGTGGGCGAGCAGTACTTC.

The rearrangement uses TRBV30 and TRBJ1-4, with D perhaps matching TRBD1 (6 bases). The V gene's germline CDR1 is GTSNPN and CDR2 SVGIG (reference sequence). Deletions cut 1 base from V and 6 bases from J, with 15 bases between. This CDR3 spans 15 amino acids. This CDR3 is CAWSGVGAWYEKLFF. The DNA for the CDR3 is TGTGCCTGGAGTGGGGTGGGGGCTTGGTATGAAAAACTGTTTTTT.

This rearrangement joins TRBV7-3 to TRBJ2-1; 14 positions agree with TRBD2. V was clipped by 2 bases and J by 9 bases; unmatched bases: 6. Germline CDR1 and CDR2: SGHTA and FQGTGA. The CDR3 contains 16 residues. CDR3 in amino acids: CASSLGGLAGAGEQFF. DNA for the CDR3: TGTGCCAGCAGCTTAGGGGGACTAGCGGGAGCGGGTGAGCAGTTCTTC.

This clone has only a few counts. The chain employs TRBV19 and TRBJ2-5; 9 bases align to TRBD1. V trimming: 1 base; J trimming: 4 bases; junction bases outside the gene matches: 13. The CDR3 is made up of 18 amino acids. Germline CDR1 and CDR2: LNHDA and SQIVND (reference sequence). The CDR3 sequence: CASSIGTGVQLSGETQYF. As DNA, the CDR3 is TGTGCCAGTAGTATAGGGACAGGGGTCCAGTTAAGCGGAGAGACCCAGTACTTC.

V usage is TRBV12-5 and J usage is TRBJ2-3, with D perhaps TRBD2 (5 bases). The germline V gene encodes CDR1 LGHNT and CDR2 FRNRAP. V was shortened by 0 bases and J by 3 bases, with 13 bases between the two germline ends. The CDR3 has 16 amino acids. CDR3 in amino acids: CASGLVVRGGTDTQYF. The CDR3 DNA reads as TGTGCTAGTGGTTTGGTAGTTCGGGGTGGTACAGATACGCAGTATTTT.

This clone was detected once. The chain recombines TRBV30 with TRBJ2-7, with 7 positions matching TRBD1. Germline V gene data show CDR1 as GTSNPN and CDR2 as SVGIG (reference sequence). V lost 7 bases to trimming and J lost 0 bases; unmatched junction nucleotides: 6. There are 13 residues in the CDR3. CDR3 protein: CAYNRGNSYEQYF. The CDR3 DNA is TGTGCCTACAACAGGGGCAACTCCTACGAGCAGTACTTC. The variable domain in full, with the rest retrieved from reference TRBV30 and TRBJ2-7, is SQTIHQWPATLVQPVGSPLSLECTVEGTSNPNLYWYRQAAGRGLQLLFYSVGIGQISSEVPQNLSASRPQDRQFILSSKKLLLSDSGFYLCAYNRGNSYEQYFGPGTRLTVT.

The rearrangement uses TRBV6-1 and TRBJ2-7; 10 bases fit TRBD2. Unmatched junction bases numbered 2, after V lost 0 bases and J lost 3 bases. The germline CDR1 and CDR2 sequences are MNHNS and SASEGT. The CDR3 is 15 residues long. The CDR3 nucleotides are TGTGCCAGCAGTGAAGCCTTAGCGGGAGGCTACGAGCAGTACTTC. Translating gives CASSEALAGGYEQYF.

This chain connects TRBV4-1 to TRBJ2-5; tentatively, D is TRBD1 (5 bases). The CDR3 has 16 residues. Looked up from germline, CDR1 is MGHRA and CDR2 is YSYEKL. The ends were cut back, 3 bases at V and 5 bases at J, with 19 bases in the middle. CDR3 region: CASSHDPTEADETQYF. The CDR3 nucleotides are TGCGCCAGCAGCCACGATCCGACAGAGGCGGATGAGACCCAGTACTTC.

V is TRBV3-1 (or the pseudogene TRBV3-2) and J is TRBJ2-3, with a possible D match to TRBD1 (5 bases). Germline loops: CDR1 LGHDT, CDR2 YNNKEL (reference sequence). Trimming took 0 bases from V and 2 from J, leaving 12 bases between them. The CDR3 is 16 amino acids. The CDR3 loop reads CASSQEKWGYTDTQYF. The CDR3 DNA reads TGTGCCAGCAGCCAAGAAAAATGGGGCTACACAGATACGCAGTATTTT.

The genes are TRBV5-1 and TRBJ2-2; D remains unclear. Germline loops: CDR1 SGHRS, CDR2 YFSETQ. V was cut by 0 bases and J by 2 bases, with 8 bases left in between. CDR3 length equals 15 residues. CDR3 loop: CASSLARRNTGELFF. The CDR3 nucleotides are TGCGCCAGCAGCTTGGCCCGGAGAAACACCGGGGAGCTGTTTTTT.

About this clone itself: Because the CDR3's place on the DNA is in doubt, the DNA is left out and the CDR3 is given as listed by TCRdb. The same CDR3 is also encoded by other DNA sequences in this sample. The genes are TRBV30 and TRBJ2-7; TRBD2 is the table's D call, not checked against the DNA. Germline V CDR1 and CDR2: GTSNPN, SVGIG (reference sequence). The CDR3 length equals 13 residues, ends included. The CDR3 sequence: CAWSVSLYYEQYF.

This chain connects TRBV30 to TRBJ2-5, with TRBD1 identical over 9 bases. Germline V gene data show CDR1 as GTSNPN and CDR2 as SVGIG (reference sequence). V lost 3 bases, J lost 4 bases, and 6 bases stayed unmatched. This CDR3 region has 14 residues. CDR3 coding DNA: TGTGCCTGGAGACCTACAGGGGGCGGAGAGACCCAGTACTTC. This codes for CAWRPTGGGETQYF.

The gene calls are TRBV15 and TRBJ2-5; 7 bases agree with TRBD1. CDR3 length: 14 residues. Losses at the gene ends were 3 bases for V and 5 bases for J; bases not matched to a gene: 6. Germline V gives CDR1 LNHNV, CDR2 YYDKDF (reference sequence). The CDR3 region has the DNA TGTGCCACCAGCAGGTCTAGGGGGCCTGAGACCCAGTACTTC. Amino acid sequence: CATSRSRGPETQYF. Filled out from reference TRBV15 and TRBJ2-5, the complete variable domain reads DAMVIQNPRYQVTQFGKPVTLSCSQTLNHNVMYWYQQKSSQAPKLLFHYYDKDFNNEADTPDNFQSRRPNTSFCFLDIRSPGLGDTAMYLCATSRSRGPETQYFGPGTRLLVL.

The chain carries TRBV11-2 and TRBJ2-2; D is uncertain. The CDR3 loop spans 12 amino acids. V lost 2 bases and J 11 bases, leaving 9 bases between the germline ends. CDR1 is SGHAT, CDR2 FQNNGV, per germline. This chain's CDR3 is CASSLNLYELFF. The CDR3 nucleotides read TGTGCCAGCAGCTTAAATTTGTATGAGCTGTTTTTT.

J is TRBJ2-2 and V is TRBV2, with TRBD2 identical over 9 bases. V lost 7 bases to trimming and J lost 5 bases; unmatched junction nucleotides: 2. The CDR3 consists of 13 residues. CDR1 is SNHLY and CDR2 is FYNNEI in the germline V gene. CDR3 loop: CASMAGGTGELFF. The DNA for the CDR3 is TGTGCCAGCATGGCGGGGGGGACCGGGGAGCTGTTTTTT.

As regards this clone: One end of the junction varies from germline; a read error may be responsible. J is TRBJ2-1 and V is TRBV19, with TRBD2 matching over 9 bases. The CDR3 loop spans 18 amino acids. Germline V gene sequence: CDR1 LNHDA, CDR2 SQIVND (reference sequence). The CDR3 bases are TGTGCCAGTAGCATAGAACTAGCGGGTAGGAGCTCCTACAATGAGCAGTTCTTC. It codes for CASSIELAGRSSYNEQFF.

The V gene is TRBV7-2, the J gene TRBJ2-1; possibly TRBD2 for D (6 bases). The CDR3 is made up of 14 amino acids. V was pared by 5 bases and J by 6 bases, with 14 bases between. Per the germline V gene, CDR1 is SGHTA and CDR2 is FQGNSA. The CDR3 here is CASSRPGRGNEQFF. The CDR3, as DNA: TGTGCCAGCAGCCGCCCCGGGCGGGGCAATGAGCAGTTCTTC.

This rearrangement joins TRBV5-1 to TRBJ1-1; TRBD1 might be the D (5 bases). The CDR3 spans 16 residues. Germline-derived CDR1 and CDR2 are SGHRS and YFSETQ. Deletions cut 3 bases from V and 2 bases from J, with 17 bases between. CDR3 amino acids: CASSWGPSGGNTEAFF. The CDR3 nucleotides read TGCGCCAGCAGCTGGGGACCCTCGGGAGGAAACACTGAAGCTTTCTTT.

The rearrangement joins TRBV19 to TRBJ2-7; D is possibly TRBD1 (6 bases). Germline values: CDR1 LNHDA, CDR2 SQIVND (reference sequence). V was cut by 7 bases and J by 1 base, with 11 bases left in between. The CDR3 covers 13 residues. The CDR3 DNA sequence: TGTGCCAGTACCGTACAGGGATCCTACGAGCAGTACTTC. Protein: CASTVQGSYEQYF.

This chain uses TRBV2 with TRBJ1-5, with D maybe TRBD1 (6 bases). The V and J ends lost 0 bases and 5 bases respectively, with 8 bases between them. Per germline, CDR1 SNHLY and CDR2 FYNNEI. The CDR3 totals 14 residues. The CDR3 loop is CASSEAQGYQPQHF. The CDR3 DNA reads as TGTGCCAGCAGTGAAGCGCAGGGGTATCAGCCCCAGCATTTT.

In DNA, the CDR3 is TGTGCCAGCAGCTTAGACTTAAGGAACCGGGACAGGGTCTTCTATGGCTACACCTTC. Its translation is CASSLDLRNRDRVFYGYTF. This sequence joins TRBV7-2 and TRBJ1-2; 9 bases are shared with TRBD1. This CDR3 is 19 amino acids long. Germline CDR1 is SGHTA and CDR2 is FQGNSA. V was pared by 1 base and J by 4 bases, with 16 bases of the junction left unmatched.

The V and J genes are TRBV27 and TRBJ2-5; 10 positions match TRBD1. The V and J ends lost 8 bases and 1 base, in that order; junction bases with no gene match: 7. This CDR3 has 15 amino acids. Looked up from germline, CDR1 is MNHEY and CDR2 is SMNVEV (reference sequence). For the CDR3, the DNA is TGTGCCAGCTACAGCCGGGACAGGGGCCAAGAGACCCAGTACTTC. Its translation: CASYSRDRGQETQYF.

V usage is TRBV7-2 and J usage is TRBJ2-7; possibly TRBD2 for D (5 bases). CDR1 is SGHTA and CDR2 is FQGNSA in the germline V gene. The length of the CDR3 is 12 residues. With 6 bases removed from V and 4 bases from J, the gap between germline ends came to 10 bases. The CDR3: CASRGRGYEQYF. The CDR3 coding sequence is TGTGCCAGCAGGGGGAGAGGTTACGAGCAGTACTTC.